The 26 T cell receptor beta chains below were found in one sample sequenced in a study of blood T cell repertoires in COVID-19. Generated by immunoSEQ multiplex PCR, the TCRdb table keeps only in-frame clones and is missing some. The sample yields about 91,000 clones, 70% to 90% seen once. The sequenced sample was peripheral blood. The receptors stem from a woman in her 70s with acute or convalescent COVID-19.

The gene calls are TRBV5-6 and TRBJ2-3; 7 nucleotides align to TRBD2. V lost 1 base and J lost 0; bases outside the gene matches: 5. The germline V gene encodes CDR1 SGHDT and CDR2 YYEEEE. CDR3 size: 16 residues. The CDR3 is CASSLLSSGSTDTQYF. CDR3 nucleotides: TGTGCCAGCAGCTTGCTGTCTAGCGGTAGCACAGATACGCAGTATTTT.

The V call is TRBV4-1, the J call TRBJ2-3, with 13 bases aligning to TRBD2. Unmatched junction bases numbered 6, after V lost 3 bases and J lost 3 bases. The CDR3 runs to 17 residues. Germline CDR1 MGHRA, CDR2 YSYEKL. The CDR3 is CASSQPGLAGLTDTQYF. DNA of the CDR3: TGCGCCAGCAGCCAGCCGGGACTAGCGGGGTTGACAGATACGCAGTATTTT.

The chain recombines TRBV27 with TRBJ1-2; 8 bases align to TRBD1. Trimming cost V 5 bases and J 5 bases; bases outside gene matches: 10. This CDR3 comprises 15 residues. CDR1 MNHEY and CDR2 SMNVEV come from the germline V gene (reference sequence). In DNA form, the CDR3 reads TGTGCCAGCAGTCCTCGGACAGGGACGATATATGGCTACACCTTC. It codes for CASSPRTGTIYGYTF.

J is TRBJ2-3 and V is TRBV29-1, with 9 bases lining up with TRBD1. In germline, CDR1 is SQVTM, CDR2 ANQGSEA. There are 15 residues in the CDR3. The J segment lost 1 base and the V segment lost 7 bases, leaving 9 bases of the junction unmatched. The CDR3 loop is CSALPRDRGTDTQYF. DNA for the CDR3: TGCAGCGCCTTGCCCCGGGACAGGGGCACAGATACGCAGTATTTT.

V gene TRBV7-8 combines with J gene TRBJ1-3; D perhaps matches TRBD1 (5 bases). Trimming pared 3 bases from V and 8 bases from J, leaving 11 bases between. The CDR3 is made up of 13 amino acids. Germline V gene data show CDR1 as SGHVS and CDR2 as FQNEAQ. The CDR3 region has the DNA TGTGCCAGCAGCTTCCTGGGAGGGGACACCATATATTTT. This sequence encodes CASSFLGGDTIYF.

The CDR3 loop reads CATSREAGGTYEQYF. As DNA, the CDR3 is TGTGCCACCAGCAGAGAGGCAGGGGGCACCTACGAGCAGTACTTC. V is TRBV15 and J is TRBJ2-7, with TRBD1 matching over 8 bases. Germline values: CDR1 LNHNV, CDR2 YYDKDF (reference sequence). CDR3 length: 15 amino acids. After removal of 0 bases from V and 2 bases from J, the junction contained 3 bases not matched to a gene.

This clone was observed a single time. The chain couples TRBV10-2 to TRBJ1-2; D ambiguous. The CDR3 is 14 amino acids. CDR1 is WSHSY, CDR2 SAAADI, per germline. The V gene lost 1 base and the J gene lost 4 bases, with 10 bases spanning the gap. CDR3 residues: CASSELGTSYGYTF. Written as DNA, the CDR3 is TGCGCCAGCAGTGAGTTGGGCACTTCCTATGGCTACACCTTC.

A few counts support this clone. A read error may produce the germline difference seen at one junction end. The V and J genes are TRBV29-1 and TRBJ1-5, with TRBD1 matching 10 bases. Germline CDR1 is SQVTM and CDR2 is ANQGSEA. This CDR3 is 15 amino acids long. The CDR3 nucleotides are TGCAGCGTTAAAGAGGGACAGGGGATAGGGCAGCCCCAGCATTTT. Translating it yields CSVKEGQGIGQPQHF.

The chain carries TRBV19 and TRBJ2-2; 7 nucleotides match TRBD2. The CDR3 covers 17 residues. Looked up from germline, CDR1 is LNHDA and CDR2 is SQIVND (reference sequence). After removal of 2 bases from V and 0 bases from J, the junction contained 6 bases not matched to a gene. The CDR3 region is CASSIWGGPTNTGELFF. In DNA, the CDR3 is TGTGCCAGTAGTATATGGGGAGGGCCTACGAACACCGGGGAGCTGTTTTTT.

The gene calls are TRBV19 and TRBJ1-1; D call uncertain. This CDR3 has 12 residues. Germline V CDR1 and CDR2: LNHDA, SQIVND (reference sequence). Trimming shortened V by 5 bases and J by 1 base, and 5 bases separated the two germline ends. CDR3 nucleotides: TGTGCCAGTAGTGCAGGGAACACTGAAGCTTTCTTT. Residues: CASSAGNTEAFF.

The rearrangement joins TRBV18 to TRBJ1-6; D may be TRBD1 (5 bases). Per the germline V gene, CDR1 is KGHSH and CDR2 is LQKENI. This CDR3 has 15 residues. V was cut by 1 base and J by 5 bases, with 9 bases left in between. This CDR3 reads CASSPRQQDNSPLHF. The CDR3 DNA sequence: TGTGCCAGCTCACCACGACAGCAAGATAATTCACCCCTCCACTTT.

The genes are TRBV6-2 or TRBV6-3 and TRBJ2-7; D is possibly TRBD1 (6 bases). CDR3 length equals 16 residues. The V end lost 6 bases, the J end lost 6 bases, and 24 bases lay between the germline ends. Germline CDR1 is MNHEY and CDR2 is SVGEGT. CDR3 bases: TGTGCCAGCAGCCTCCTAGGGTTGGACAGAGGAACCGAGCAGTACTTC. Translation gives CASSLLGLDRGTEQYF.

The chain uses TRBV7-8 and TRBJ2-3; 9 nucleotides align to TRBD2. The CDR3 length is 15 residues. Trimming cost V 2 bases and J 5 bases; bases outside gene matches: 5. CDR1 SGHVS and CDR2 FQNEAQ come from the germline V gene. The CDR3 nucleotides read TGTGCCAGCAGCTTATATGCGGGGGGGCTAGATACGCAGTATTTT. Translation: CASSLYAGGLDTQYF.

V is TRBV5-4 and J is TRBJ2-2, with D possibly matching TRBD1 (6 bases). Germline CDR1 SGHNT, CDR2 YYREEE (reference sequence). The V end lost 0 bases, the J end lost 4 bases, and 16 bases lay between the germline ends. The CDR3 length is 17 residues. The DNA of the CDR3 is TGTGCCAGCAGCTTGGGTCCCACAGGGTACGGCACCGGGGAGCTGTTTTTT. Its translation is CASSLGPTGYGTGELFF.

There are a few counts of this clone. CDR3 loop: CASSLAGVSTGELFF. CDR3 sequence (DNA): TGTGCCAGCAGCTTAGCAGGGGTTAGCACCGGGGAGCTGTTTTTT. The J gene is TRBJ2-2, the V gene TRBV11-3; D may be TRBD1 (6 bases). The CDR3 is 15 amino acids. Germline CDR1 reads SGHNT; CDR2 reads YENEEA. V lost 1 base to trimming and J lost 4 bases, with 10 bases between them.

The chain links TRBV6-5 to TRBJ2-7; 9 bases fit TRBD1. The germline V gene has CDR1 MNHEY and CDR2 SVGAGI. The junction had 4 bases not matched to a gene; V was cut back by 8 bases and J by 5 bases. This CDR3 comprises 12 residues. The CDR3 DNA is TGTGCCAGCGGGACAGGGTTCCACGAGCAGTACTTC. Residues: CASGTGFHEQYF.

The chain links TRBV28 to TRBJ2-7, with 10 bases that match TRBD2. The CDR3 loop spans 14 amino acids. Germline CDR1 MDHEN, CDR2 SYDVKM. The trim removed 6 bases at V and 2 bases at J, leaving 4 bases unmatched. The CDR3 reads CASRPSGSAYEQYF. The CDR3 DNA is TGTGCCAGCAGACCTAGCGGGAGCGCCTACGAGCAGTACTTC.

Only a few counts were recorded for this clone. The gene calls are TRBV7-3 and TRBJ2-3; D might be TRBD1 (6 bases). V lost 5 bases and J lost 2, with 17 bases in between. CDR3 length: 16 residues. Per germline, CDR1 SGHTA and CDR2 FQGTGA. Here the CDR3 reads CASSLGQRDDTDTQYF. CDR3 bases: TGTGCCAGCAGCCTAGGACAGAGGGATGACACAGATACGCAGTATTTT.

This clone appeared once. The rearrangement joins TRBV7-3 to TRBJ2-2; D is ambiguous. The germline V gene has CDR1 SGHTA and CDR2 FQGTGA. V lost 0 bases, J lost 6 bases, and 8 bases lay in between. This CDR3 spans 14 amino acids. The CDR3 loop reads CASSLTSGAGELFF. The DNA for the CDR3 is TGTGCCAGCAGCTTAACGTCAGGCGCCGGGGAGCTGTTTTTT.

The V and J genes are TRBV6-5 and TRBJ1-2; no clear D gene. CDR1 and CDR2 (germline): MNHEY, SVGAGI. Between the trimmed V and J ends, which lost 3 bases and 7 bases, there was a span of 12 bases. The CDR3 is 13 residues long. This chain's CDR3 is CASSYRGKSGYTF. CDR3 DNA sequence: TGTGCCAGCAGTTATCGGGGAAAGAGTGGCTACACCTTC.

This chain joins TRBV5-1 and TRBJ2-7, with D perhaps TRBD2 (5 bases). This CDR3 has 14 amino acids. Germline assignment: CDR1 SGHRS and CDR2 YFSETQ. The V end was cut by 0 bases, the J end by 6 bases, with 13 bases between. The chain's CDR3 is CASSLGGSTSEQYF. DNA for the CDR3: TGCGCCAGCAGCTTGGGAGGGAGTACCTCCGAGCAGTACTTC. Full variable domain (remainder filled in from reference TRBV5-1 and TRBJ2-7): KAGVTQTPRYLIKTRGQQVTLSCSPISGHRSVSWYQQTPGQGLQFLFEYFSETQRNKGNFPGRFSGRQFSNSRSEMNVSTLELGDSALYLCASSLGGSTSEQYFGPGTRLTVT.

This clone was seen a single time. CDR3 amino acids: CASSLVIAGGSSYNEQFF. The CDR3 coding sequence is TGTGCCAGCAGCTTAGTCATAGCGGGGGGGTCTTCCTACAATGAGCAGTTCTTC. This rearrangement joins TRBV11-2 to TRBJ2-1, with 11 bases that match TRBD2. Per germline, CDR1 SGHAT and CDR2 FQNNGV. V was clipped by 1 base and J by 1 base; unmatched bases: 6. CDR3 length: 18 residues. Full variable domain (remainder filled in from reference TRBV11-2 and TRBJ2-1): EAGVAQSPRYKIIEKRQSVAFWCNPISGHATLYWYQQILGQGPKLLIQFQNNGVVDDSQLPKDRFSAERLKGVDSTLKIQPAKLEDSAVYLCASSLVIAGGSSYNEQFFGPGTRLTVL.

V usage is TRBV19 and J usage is TRBJ2-1, with D uncertain. Germline V gene data show CDR1 as LNHDA and CDR2 as SQIVND (reference sequence). The CDR3 consists of 13 residues. V lost 7 bases, J lost 0 bases, and 7 bases lay in between. In nucleotides, the CDR3 is TGTGCCAGTATGGGCTACTCCTACAATGAGCAGTTCTTC. It yields the protein CASMGYSYNEQFF.

The chain employs TRBV7-3 and TRBJ2-1, with TRBD1 matching over 7 bases. The CDR3 has 16 amino acids. V lost 5 bases and J lost 0; bases outside the gene matches: 7. The germline V gene has CDR1 SGHTA and CDR2 FQGTGA. The CDR3 region is CASSRQGSGSYNEQFF. CDR3 coding DNA: TGTGCCAGCAGCCGACAGGGTTCGGGCTCCTACAATGAGCAGTTCTTC.

This chain connects TRBV29-1 to TRBJ1-2; 11 bases line up with TRBD1. With V trimmed by 4 bases and J by 8 bases, 6 bases remained unmatched. CDR3 length: 13 amino acids. CDR1 is SQVTM, CDR2 ANQGSEA, per germline. CDR3 sequence: CSVVGQGAWGYTF. CDR3 sequence (DNA): TGCAGCGTTGTAGGACAGGGGGCCTGGGGCTACACCTTC.

This clone was recorded only once. This rearrangement joins TRBV7-6 to TRBJ1-2; D is uncertain. The CDR3 covers 16 residues. V lost 4 bases, J lost 8 bases, and 23 bases lay in between. CDR1 SGHVS and CDR2 FNYEAQ come from the germline V gene. The CDR3 DNA reads as TGTGCCAGCAGCTCCCGTGGTTTCGGGAAAAAAGTCGGCTACACCTTC. Protein sequence: CASSSRGFGKKVGYTF.